Listed below are T cell receptor beta chains from one sample, sequenced in a study of breast tumors, draining lymph nodes, adjacent tissues. TCRdb recomputed calls from the multiplex PCR reads with MiXCR, one row per CDR3 protein. The sample records approximately 130,000 distinct CDR3 sequences, 20% to 25% being singletons. The sequenced material came from axillary lymph node tissue. The receptors come from a female donor with breast cancer. Some clones in this sample may be carry-over from other donors' samples. Each CDR3 is given with its conserved first and last residue. The D gene is left open where the match is weak. Size tells how often a clone was seen (once, few, many) or the class of an expanded clone, and some rows leave it out.

V gene: TRBV3-1; clone size: many; D gene: TRBD2; J gene: TRBJ2-3; CDR3 protein: CASRRSAGDTQYF; CDR3 DNA: TGTGCCAGCAGAAGATCAGCGGGGGATACGCAGTATTTT
V gene: TRBV24-1; clone size: many; D gene: -; J gene: TRBJ2-1; CDR3 protein: CATSGDVDNYNEQFF; CDR3 DNA: TGTGCCACCAGTGGGGATGTGGACAATTACAATGAGCAGTTCTTC
V gene: TRBV3-1; clone size: many; D gene: -; J gene: TRBJ1-2; CDR3 protein: CASSHGMEGSGYTF; CDR3 DNA: TGTGCCAGCAGCCATGGAATGGAGGGCTCTGGCTACACCTTC
V gene: TRBV11-3; clone size: many; D gene: -; J gene: TRBJ2-2; CDR3 protein: CASSLIRGGGIGELFF; CDR3 DNA: TGTGCCAGCAGCTTAATTCGGGGAGGGGGCATCGGGGAGCTGTTTTTT
V gene: TRBV2; clone size: many; D gene: -; J gene: TRBJ2-7; CDR3 protein: CASSAGQLSSYEQYF; CDR3 DNA: TGTGCCAGCAGTGCCGGGCAGCTCAGCTCCTACGAGCAGTACTTC
V gene: TRBV3-1; clone size: many; D gene: TRBD2; J gene: TRBJ2-7; CDR3 protein: CASSQSAGGYEQYF; CDR3 DNA: TGTGCCAGCAGCCAATCGGCGGGAGGCTACGAGCAGTACTTC
V gene: TRBV19; clone size: -; D gene: -; J gene: TRBJ2-4; CDR3 protein: CASRISPSGKNIQYF; CDR3 DNA: TGTGCCAGTAGAATTTCCCCCTCAGGCAAAAACATTCAGTACTTC
V gene: TRBV7-8; clone size: many; D gene: -; J gene: TRBJ2-7; CDR3 protein: CASSQTPSSYEQYF; CDR3 DNA: TGTGCCAGCAGCCAAACACCGAGCTCCTACGAGCAGTACTTC
V gene: TRBV5-1; clone size: many; D gene: -; J gene: TRBJ2-1; CDR3 protein: CASSLGANNEQFF; CDR3 DNA: TGCGCCAGCAGCTTGGGAGCGAACAATGAGCAGTTCTTC
V gene: TRBV20-1; clone size: many; D gene: -; J gene: TRBJ1-3; CDR3 protein: CSARQASGNTIYF; CDR3 DNA: TGCAGTGCTCGACAGGCGAGTGGAAACACCATATATTTT
V gene: TRBV4-3; clone size: many; D gene: TRBD1; J gene: TRBJ2-3; CDR3 protein: CASSHNFGRGLQDTQYF; CDR3 DNA: TGCGCCAGCAGCCATAATTTCGGCAGGGGGCTTCAAGATACGCAGTATTTT
V gene: TRBV30; clone size: many; D gene: TRBD1; J gene: TRBJ1-2; CDR3 protein: CAWRRSGTAYGYTF; CDR3 DNA: TGTGCCTGGAGACGATCGGGGACAGCCTATGGCTACACCTTC
V gene: TRBV27; clone size: -; D gene: -; J gene: TRBJ1-5; CDR3 protein: CASSSAQGPQHF; CDR3 DNA: TGTGCCAGCAGTTCGGCGCAGGGGCCCCAGCATTTT
V gene: TRBV15; clone size: many; D gene: -; J gene: TRBJ1-5; CDR3 protein: CATSRGGGQRNQPQHF; CDR3 DNA: TGTGCCACCAGCAGAGGAGGAGGGCAGAGGAATCAGCCCCAGCATTTT
V gene: TRBV24-1; clone size: many; D gene: TRBD2; J gene: TRBJ2-1; CDR3 protein: CATSVTGTRAANEQFF; CDR3 DNA: TGTGCCACCAGTGTCACCGGGACTAGAGCCGCCAATGAGCAGTTCTTC
V gene: TRBV12-3/TRBV12-4; clone size: many; D gene: -; J gene: TRBJ2-7; CDR3 protein: CASSRRTGPSYEQYF; CDR3 DNA: TGTGCCAGCAGCCGCAGAACAGGGCCAAGCTACGAGCAGTACTTC
V gene: TRBV20-1; clone size: many; D gene: -; J gene: TRBJ2-7; CDR3 protein: CSASVGFYEQYF; CDR3 DNA: TGCAGTGCTAGCGTAGGGTTTTACGAGCAGTACTTC
V gene: TRBV18; clone size: -; D gene: TRBD2; J gene: TRBJ2-1; CDR3 protein: CASSPPGLAGGNEQFF; CDR3 DNA: TGTGCCAGCTCACCACCGGGACTAGCGGGAGGAAATGAGCAGTTCTTC
V gene: TRBV7-9; clone size: many; D gene: -; J gene: TRBJ2-5; CDR3 protein: CASSFGEREQETQYF; CDR3 DNA: TGTGCCAGCAGCTTTGGCGAGAGAGAACAAGAGACCCAGTACTTC
V gene: TRBV7-2; clone size: many; D gene: -; J gene: TRBJ2-7; CDR3 protein: CASSTSTSSEQYF; CDR3 DNA: TGTGCCAGCAGCACGTCGACTAGTTCCGAGCAGTACTTC
V gene: TRBV29-1; clone size: -; D gene: TRBD1; J gene: TRBJ1-1; CDR3 protein: CSVGAPGGGVNTEAFF; CDR3 DNA: TGCAGCGTTGGAGCACCAGGGGGGGGGGTGAACACTGAAGCTTTCTTT
V gene: TRBV7-2; clone size: many; D gene: TRBD1; J gene: TRBJ2-1; CDR3 protein: CASSSRTGRNEQFF; CDR3 DNA: TGTGCCAGCAGCTCTCGGACAGGGCGTAATGAGCAGTTCTTC
V gene: TRBV28; clone size: many; D gene: -; J gene: TRBJ2-5; CDR3 protein: CASRQEETQYF; CDR3 DNA: TGTGCCAGCAGACAGGAAGAGACCCAGTACTTC
V gene: TRBV7-9; clone size: many; D gene: TRBD2; J gene: TRBJ2-7; CDR3 protein: CASSLAALAGGPFEQYF; CDR3 DNA: TGTGCCAGCAGCTTAGCGGCCCTAGCGGGAGGGCCCTTCGAGCAGTACTTC
V gene: TRBV20-1; clone size: many; D gene: TRBD2; J gene: TRBJ2-1; CDR3 protein: CSASRTSGRSEQFF; CDR3 DNA: TGCAGTGCCTCGAGGACTAGCGGGAGGTCTGAGCAGTTCTTC
V gene: TRBV6-2/TRBV6-3; clone size: many; D gene: -; J gene: TRBJ2-2; CDR3 protein: CASSYSTLRTGELFF; CDR3 DNA: TGTGCCAGCAGTTACTCGACTCTCCGCACCGGGGAGCTGTTTTTT
V gene: TRBV30; clone size: many; D gene: -; J gene: TRBJ2-5; CDR3 protein: CAWSPPGAGTQYF; CDR3 DNA: TGTGCCTGGAGCCCACCAGGAGCGGGGACCCAGTACTTC
V gene: TRBV5-6; clone size: many; D gene: -; J gene: TRBJ2-3; CDR3 protein: CASRWGEVTDTQYF; CDR3 DNA: TGTGCCAGCAGGTGGGGAGAGGTGACAGATACGCAGTATTTT
V gene: TRBV2; clone size: -; D gene: -; J gene: TRBJ2-4; CDR3 protein: CASSEGREPWDIQYF; CDR3 DNA: TGTGCCAGCAGTGAAGGTCGGGAGCCTTGGGACATTCAGTACTTC
V gene: TRBV6-1; clone size: many; D gene: -; J gene: TRBJ2-5; CDR3 protein: CASSEALVGLYQETQYF; CDR3 DNA: TGTGCCAGCAGTGAAGCGCTTGTAGGCTTGTACCAAGAGACCCAGTACTTC
V gene: TRBV6-1; clone size: many; D gene: -; J gene: TRBJ2-7; CDR3 protein: CASTPQRGNFYEQYF; CDR3 DNA: TGTGCCAGCACCCCGCAACGGGGTAATTTCTACGAGCAGTACTTC
V gene: TRBV28; clone size: -; D gene: -; J gene: TRBJ1-5; CDR3 protein: CASSLNPGPQHF; CDR3 DNA: TGTGCCAGCAGTCTCAACCCGGGACCCCAGCATTTT
V gene: TRBV2; clone size: many; D gene: TRBD2; J gene: TRBJ2-1; CDR3 protein: CASSGREGSNEQFF; CDR3 DNA: TGTGCCAGCAGCGGGCGGGAGGGGAGTAATGAGCAGTTCTTC
V gene: TRBV12-3/TRBV12-4; clone size: many; D gene: TRBD1; J gene: TRBJ2-2; CDR3 protein: CASKQPGTGNTGELFF; CDR3 DNA: TGTGCCAGCAAACAACCCGGGACAGGGAACACCGGGGAGCTGTTTTTT
V gene: TRBV5-6; clone size: many; D gene: TRBD1; J gene: TRBJ2-5; CDR3 protein: CASSLAWGQGGRETQYF; CDR3 DNA: TGTGCCAGCAGCTTGGCGTGGGGACAGGGAGGTCGAGAGACCCAGTACTTC
V gene: TRBV5-8; clone size: many; D gene: -; J gene: TRBJ2-7; CDR3 protein: CASSLGLARYEQYF; CDR3 DNA: TGTGCCAGCAGCTTGGGTCTAGCTAGGTACGAGCAGTACTTC
V gene: TRBV11-2; clone size: many; D gene: -; J gene: TRBJ1-5; CDR3 protein: CASSLDGRWQPQHF; CDR3 DNA: TGTGCCAGCAGCTTAGACGGGAGGTGGCAGCCCCAGCATTTT
V gene: TRBV2; clone size: many; D gene: TRBD1; J gene: TRBJ2-7; CDR3 protein: CASSVETGVNEQYF; CDR3 DNA: TGTGCCAGCAGTGTTGAGACAGGGGTTAACGAGCAGTACTTC
V gene: TRBV20-1; clone size: many; D gene: TRBD2; J gene: TRBJ2-1; CDR3 protein: CSANWDYPYNEQFF; CDR3 DNA: TGCAGTGCTAACTGGGACTACCCCTACAATGAGCAGTTCTTC
V gene: TRBV6-2/TRBV6-3; clone size: -; D gene: -; J gene: TRBJ1-5; CDR3 protein: CASSYGTNSNQPQHF; CDR3 DNA: TGTGCCAGCAGTTACGGGACAAATAGCAATCAGCCCCAGCATTTT
V gene: TRBV12-3/TRBV12-4; clone size: many; D gene: TRBD2; J gene: TRBJ2-5; CDR3 protein: CASSLLAGETQYF; CDR3 DNA: TGTGCCAGCAGTTTACTAGCGGGAGAGACCCAGTACTTC
V gene: TRBV28; clone size: -; D gene: -; J gene: TRBJ1-5; CDR3 protein: CASSLTRGSQPQHF; CDR3 DNA: TGTGCCAGCAGTTTAACTAGGGGAAGTCAGCCCCAGCATTTT
V gene: TRBV5-1; clone size: many; D gene: TRBD2; J gene: TRBJ2-1; CDR3 protein: CASSVTSGGEYNEQFF; CDR3 DNA: TGCGCCAGCAGCGTGACTAGCGGCGGGGAATACAATGAGCAGTTCTTC
V gene: TRBV4-2; clone size: many; D gene: -; J gene: TRBJ2-7; CDR3 protein: CASSQGPATPAWEQYF; CDR3 DNA: TGTGCCAGCAGCCAAGGGCCGGCGACCCCCGCTTGGGAGCAGTACTTC
V gene: TRBV5-1; clone size: many; D gene: -; J gene: TRBJ2-3; CDR3 protein: CASSVGDLPPDTQYF; CDR3 DNA: TGCGCCAGCAGCGTAGGGGATCTTCCCCCGGATACGCAGTATTTT
V gene: TRBV7-9; clone size: many; D gene: -; J gene: TRBJ2-7; CDR3 protein: CASSFGVPYEQYF; CDR3 DNA: TGTGCCAGCAGCTTCGGGGTACCCTACGAGCAGTACTTC
V gene: TRBV27; clone size: few; D gene: TRBD2; J gene: TRBJ2-5; CDR3 protein: CASSRASGGGETQYF; CDR3 DNA: TGTGCCAGCAGCCGGGCGTCGGGAGGCGGAGAGACCCAGTACTTC